The rows below give T cell receptor beta chains drawn from one sample of a study of neurological immune-mediated disorders. TCRdb used MiXCR to reprocess the 5' RACE reads, holding one entry per CDR3 protein. Found here are about 28,000 distinct CDR3 sequences, roughly an eighth of them singletons; the top ten hold around 7.6%. The sequencing input was PBMCs. All receptors come from a man aged 60-69 years in good health. Each CDR3 is given with its conserved first and last residue. D genes are given only for firm matches. Size is omitted from some rows. Given values are once, few, many or a class for expanded clones.

V: TRBV20-1
D: TRBD2
J: TRBJ2-7
size: many
DNA: TGCAGTGCTGTCCAGCGGGAGTTCTACGAGCAGTACTTC
CDR3: CSAVQREFYEQYF

V: TRBV13
D: -
J: TRBJ2-1
size: -
DNA: TGTGCCAGCAGCGGAGGCTTCAATGAGCAGTTCTTC
CDR3: CASSGGFNEQFF

V: TRBV10-3
D: -
J: TRBJ2-7
size: medium-sized
DNA: TGTGCCACCGTTCTGGGGGCGGCGAACTCCTACGAGCAGTACTTC
CDR3: CATVLGAANSYEQYF

V: TRBV7-9
D: -
J: TRBJ1-1
size: many
DNA: TGTGCCAGCAGCTTAGCGGGGAACACTGAAGCTTTCTTT
CDR3: CASSLAGNTEAFF

V: TRBV20-1
D: TRBD2
J: TRBJ2-3
size: many
DNA: TGCAGTGCCAAGGGACTAGCGGGACCCACAGATACGCAGTATTTT
CDR3: CSAKGLAGPTDTQYF

V: TRBV5-1
D: TRBD1
J: TRBJ1-3
size: many
DNA: TGCGCCAGCAGCTTGGCAGGGACAGGGAGTGGAAACACCATATATTTT
CDR3: CASSLAGTGSGNTIYF

V: TRBV20-1
D: -
J: TRBJ1-5
size: many
DNA: TGCAGTGCTACCGGCGGGGGGACCCACAATCAGCCCCAGCATTTT
CDR3: CSATGGGTHNQPQHF

V: TRBV4-1
D: TRBD2
J: TRBJ2-7
size: many
DNA: TGCGCCAGCAGCCAAGATTGGGGGGGTCTTTCCTTCTACGAGCAGTACTTC
CDR3: CASSQDWGGLSFYEQYF

V: TRBV20-1
D: -
J: TRBJ1-1
size: many
DNA: TGCAGTGCTAGAGATTTTAGGGTCGGGGAAGACACTGAAGCTTTCTTT
CDR3: CSARDFRVGEDTEAFF

V: TRBV20-1
D: -
J: TRBJ2-7
size: many
DNA: TGCAGTGCTCCCCTAGACAGCTTCTACGAGCAGTACTTC
CDR3: CSAPLDSFYEQYF

V: TRBV6-5
D: -
J: TRBJ1-2
size: many
DNA: TGTGCCAGCAGTTCCCGAGGGGACCTCGGTCCTCATGGCTACACCTTC
CDR3: CASSSRGDLGPHGYTF

V: TRBV21-1
D: -
J: TRBJ2-7
size: many
DNA: TGTGCCAGCAGCAAAGGTACAGGGGAGAGCTCCTACGAGCAGTACTTC
CDR3: CASSKGTGESSYEQYF

V: TRBV6-5
D: -
J: TRBJ2-7
size: once
DNA: TGTGCCTGCACGGAGACAGGAACCTACGAGCAGTACTTC
CDR3: CACTETGTYEQYF

V: TRBV5-1
D: -
J: TRBJ1-2
size: many
DNA: TGCGCCAGCAGCCCAACAGCCGCCGGCGGCTATGGCTACACCTTC
CDR3: CASSPTAAGGYGYTF

V: TRBV6-5
D: TRBD1
J: TRBJ2-7
size: many
DNA: TGTGCCAGCAGTTACTTTTCAGGGGGCTCCTACGAGCAGTACTTC
CDR3: CASSYFSGGSYEQYF

V: TRBV5-1
D: TRBD1
J: TRBJ1-4
size: many
DNA: TGCGCCAGCAGCGGCGAGGGGGCGATCGGTGAAAAACTGTTTTTT
CDR3: CASSGEGAIGEKLFF

V: TRBV6-2/TRBV6-3
D: -
J: TRBJ1-2
size: many
DNA: TGTGCCAGCAGTCGAGTCCGGGGGATAGATGGCTACACCTTC
CDR3: CASSRVRGIDGYTF

V: TRBV20-1
D: TRBD1
J: TRBJ2-1
size: many
DNA: TGCAGTGCTAATCCGGGACAGGGGTATGAGCAGTTCTTC
CDR3: CSANPGQGYEQFF

V: TRBV27
D: -
J: TRBJ2-3
size: -
DNA: TGTGGCAGCAGTTTGGTGGGATCAGTGGCTACGCAGTATTTT
CDR3: CGSSLVGSVATQYF

V: TRBV3-1
D: TRBD1
J: TRBJ2-3
size: many
DNA: TGTGCCAGCAGCCTCACAGGGGGGGATACGCAGTATTTT
CDR3: CASSLTGGDTQYF

V: TRBV27
D: -
J: TRBJ1-2
size: many
DNA: TGTGCCAGCAGTTTAACGGGAAACTATGGCTACACCTTC
CDR3: CASSLTGNYGYTF

V: TRBV7-2
D: TRBD2
J: TRBJ2-3
size: many
DNA: TGTGCCAGCAGCCCGGGGGGAGGGGCAGATACGCAGTATTTT
CDR3: CASSPGGGADTQYF

V: TRBV6-5
D: TRBD2
J: TRBJ2-7
size: many
DNA: TGTGCCAGCGGGAGGGCTGAGGGGTACGAGCAGTACTTC
CDR3: CASGRAEGYEQYF

V: TRBV20-1
D: TRBD1
J: TRBJ2-1
size: many
DNA: TGCAGTGCTGACAGGGCCGGGACAGGGGGTGAGCAGTTCTTC
CDR3: CSADRAGTGGEQFF

V: TRBV5-1
D: TRBD1
J: TRBJ1-1
size: -
DNA: TGCGCCAGCAGCTTGGGACAGGGGTACACTGAAGCTTTCTTT
CDR3: CASSLGQGYTEAFF

V: TRBV12-3/TRBV12-4
D: TRBD1
J: TRBJ1-1
size: medium-sized
DNA: TGTGCCAGCAGTTTACAGGGGGCGACTGAAGCTTTCTTT
CDR3: CASSLQGATEAFF

V: TRBV7-9
D: TRBD2
J: TRBJ2-1
size: many
DNA: TGTGCCAGCAGCCTGGGACTAGCGGACTACAATGAGCAGTTCTTC
CDR3: CASSLGLADYNEQFF